Below, 29 T cell receptor beta chains from the same sample are listed, as sequenced in a study of CD8+CD57+ T cells in acquired aplastic anemia (dated by TCRdb to the late 2010s). The patients picked for sequencing were ones in whom flow cytometry had shown an expansion of CD8+CD57+ cells. Sequencing took place on an Illumina HiSeq 2000. Genomic DNA served as template for TCR beta VDJ combination and CDR3 sequence profiling. In-frame beta chains were kept once TCRdb had trimmed the public reads at Q25 with fastp and called clones with MiXCR. Records with the same CDR3 protein are collapsed into one entry carrying the most frequent genes and DNA. A total of 150,000 to 200,000 distinct CDR3 sequences appear in this sample, less than 50% of them only once. The top ten constitute about 1.8% of the sample. Source material: sorted CD4+, CD8+, or CD8+CD57+ T cells (not recorded which) from PBMCs. These receptors originate from a human donor with aplastic anemia.

This clonotype appeared many times. The chain employs TRBV5-1 and TRBJ1-1; D possibly corresponds to TRBD1 (6 bases). The CDR3 spans 14 residues. The germline V and J ends were trimmed by 1 base and 5 bases, with 12 bases remaining between them. Germline-derived CDR1 and CDR2 are SGHRS and YFSETQ. Written as DNA, the CDR3 is TGCGCCAGCAGCTTGAACAGGGAGGGGACTGAAGCTTTCTTT. Translation gives CASSLNREGTEAFF.

The V gene is TRBV7-8, the J gene TRBJ1-2; 7 nucleotides align to TRBD1. J gave up 4 bases and V 3 bases, and 8 bases lay outside the gene matches. The V gene's germline CDR1 is SGHVS and CDR2 FQNEAQ. The CDR3 contains 15 residues. Written as DNA, the CDR3 is TGTGCCAGCAGCTTGACGAGACAGGGCGGCTATGGCTACACCTTC. This codes for CASSLTRQGGYGYTF. Full variable domain (outside the CDR3, taken from reference TRBV7-8 and TRBJ1-2): GAGVSQSPRYKVAKRGQDVALRCDPISGHVSLFWYQQALGQGPEFLTYFQNEAQLDKSGLPSDRFFAERPEGSVSTLKIQRTQQEDSAVYLCASSLTRQGGYGYTFGSGTRLTVV.

This rearrangement joins TRBV6-1 to TRBJ1-5, with D hard to call. CDR1 and CDR2 from the germline V gene are MNHNS and SASEGT. This CDR3 region has 15 residues. V was trimmed by 3 bases and J by 0 bases, leaving 9 bases between them. The CDR3 nucleotides are TGTGCCAGCAGTGATTCCGCCGGTAGCAATCAGCCCCAGCATTTT. It translates to CASSDSAGSNQPQHF.

The rearrangement uses TRBV27 and TRBJ1-5; no reliable D call. Trimming left V 5 bases short and J 2 bases short, with 16 bases between. The CDR3 extends over 16 amino acids. From germline, CDR1 is MNHEY and CDR2 SMNVEV (reference sequence). In DNA form, the CDR3 reads TGTGCCAGCAGTCGGGCCGATTCGGTCGGCAATCAGCCCCAGCATTTT. Residues: CASSRADSVGNQPQHF.

This chain uses TRBV20-1 with TRBJ2-5; 14 nucleotides agree with TRBD2. Per the germline V gene, CDR1 is DFQATT and CDR2 is SNEGSKA (reference sequence). Unmatched junction bases numbered 9, after V lost 1 base and J lost 5 bases. This CDR3 has 17 amino acids. The CDR3, as DNA: TGCAGTGCTAGAGTCCCGGGACTAGCGGGGGCTAGCGAGACCCAGTACTTC. This gives the protein CSARVPGLAGASETQYF.

The gene calls are TRBV7-6 and TRBJ2-7; the match to TRBD1 covers 11 bases. Germline V gene sequence: CDR1 SGHVS, CDR2 FNYEAQ. Trimming took 1 base from V and 0 from J; bases not matched to a gene: 8. This CDR3 has 18 amino acids. The CDR3 DNA follows: TGTGCCAGCAGCTTAGAGTGGACAGGGGGCTCCTTCTCCTACGAGCAGTACTTC. It codes for CASSLEWTGGSFSYEQYF.

Comment on this clonotype: It is likely a read error, because the conserved phenylalanine at the end of the CDR3 is missing. This chain uses TRBV11-3 with TRBJ2-2, with D tentatively TRBD2 (6 bases). Germline loops: CDR1 SGHNT, CDR2 YENEEA. This CDR3 has 15 residues. Trimming took off 5 bases at V and 1 base at J, with 11 bases between the two ends. The CDR3 reads CASSPAAGNTGELFS. DNA of the CDR3: TGTGCCAGCAGCCCGGCAGCGGGGAACACCGGGGAGCTGTTTTCT.

The CDR3: CAISDGDTEAFF. The CDR3 DNA follows: TGTGCCATCAGCGACGGGGACACTGAAGCTTTCTTT. This rearrangement joins TRBV10-3 to TRBJ1-1; D not certain. The V end was cut by 6 bases, the J end by 3 bases, with 8 bases between. This CDR3 contains 12 residues. Germline-derived CDR1 and CDR2 are ENHRY and SYGVKD.

A note on this clonotype: This clone may be a read error of a much larger clone one base away. This sequence joins TRBV10-3 and TRBJ1-6; 7 bases fit TRBD1. Germline CDR1 reads ENHRY; CDR2 reads SYGVKD. V shed 5 bases, J shed 5 bases, and the junction held 3 bases outside the gene matches. The CDR3 has 14 amino acids. DNA of the CDR3: TGTGCCATCAGTTCCGGGACAGATAATTCACCCCTCCACTTT. Translation: CAISSGTDNSPLHF.

The rearrangement joins TRBV7-8 to TRBJ2-7; perhaps TRBD2 as D (6 bases). Trimming removed 1 base at V and 0 bases at J, with 10 bases between. The germline V gene encodes CDR1 SGHVS and CDR2 FQNEAQ. The CDR3 has 15 residues. The CDR3 here is CASSLGSTSSYEQYF. CDR3 nucleotides: TGTGCCAGCAGCTTAGGGTCGACTAGCTCCTACGAGCAGTACTTC.

CDR3 in DNA: TGTGCCAGTATAGGAGATAAGAATTCACCCCTCCACTTT. Protein: CASIGDKNSPLHF. The V and J genes are TRBV19 and TRBJ1-6; D unclear. The CDR3 totals 13 residues. Germline lookup yields CDR1 LNHDA and CDR2 SQIVND (reference sequence). V shed 7 bases and J shed 7 bases, with 11 bases lying between them.

This sequence joins TRBV11-1 and TRBJ2-3, with TRBD2 identical over 13 bases. The V and J ends lost 7 bases and 4 bases, in that order; junction bases with no gene match: 11. The CDR3 loop spans 17 amino acids. The germline V gene has CDR1 SGHAT and CDR2 FQDESV (reference sequence). Here the CDR3 reads CASTTPGTSGASDTQYF. The CDR3 coding sequence is TGTGCCAGCACTACACCAGGGACTAGCGGGGCCTCAGATACGCAGTATTTT.

The chain combines TRBV2 with TRBJ1-1, with a possible D match to TRBD1 (5 bases). V was shortened by 5 bases and J by 10 bases, with 14 bases between the two germline ends. In germline, CDR1 is SNHLY, CDR2 FYNNEI. The CDR3 sequence is 12 residues long. The CDR3 spells CASSQPGSGAFF. The DNA of the CDR3 is TGTGCCAGCAGTCAGCCAGGGTCCGGAGCTTTCTTT.

This clonotype was seen many times. The V gene is TRBV5-5, the J gene TRBJ2-1; 7 bases align to TRBD2. J lost 8 bases, V lost 0 bases, and 8 bases had no gene match. The germline V gene encodes CDR1 SGHKS and CDR2 YYEKEE (reference sequence). The CDR3 is 15 amino acids. CDR3 nucleotides: TGTGCCAGCAGCTTGGGCGGGAGAGCATCCGATGAGCAGTTCTTC. It translates to CASSLGGRASDEQFF. Variable domain in full (rest from reference TRBV5-5 and TRBJ2-1): DAGVTQSPTHLIKTRGQQVTLRCSPISGHKSVSWYQQVLGQGPQFIFQYYEKEERGRGNFPDRFSARQFPNYSSELNVNALLLGDSALYLCASSLGGRASDEQFFGPGTRLTVL.

Ten or more counts support this clonotype. The rearrangement links TRBV29-1 to TRBJ2-7; 7 bases match TRBD1. The CDR3 length is 12 residues. The V segment lost 2 bases and the J segment 7 bases; nucleotides outside the gene matches: 5. Germline V gene lookup returns CDR1 SQVTM and CDR2 ANQGSEA. CDR3: CSVEQGVREQYF. CDR3 coding DNA: TGCAGCGTTGAACAGGGGGTGCGAGAGCAGTACTTC.

V and J are TRBV10-1 and TRBJ2-7; 12 bases are a match to TRBD2. After removal of 5 bases from V and 5 bases from J, the junction contained 10 bases not matched to a gene. The V gene's germline CDR1 is WNHNN and CDR2 SYGVQD (reference sequence). There are 16 residues in the CDR3. Here the CDR3 reads CASSLRTSGTSHEQYF. In nucleotides, the CDR3 is TGCGCCAGCAGTCTCAGGACTAGCGGGACATCCCACGAGCAGTACTTC.

The rearrangement joins TRBV19 to TRBJ1-6; D is perhaps TRBD1 (5 bases). Germline assignment: CDR1 LNHDA and CDR2 SQIVND (reference sequence). Trimming took off 9 bases at V and 10 bases at J, with 22 bases between the two ends. The CDR3 extends over 15 amino acids. CDR3 region: CASALRHSGQSPLHF. DNA of the CDR3: TGTGCCAGCGCCCTCCGTCACTCTGGACAATCACCCCTCCACTTT.

This sequence joins TRBV11-2 and TRBJ2-1, with D tentatively TRBD1 (6 bases). The CDR3 sequence is 15 residues long. Per germline, CDR1 SGHAT and CDR2 FQNNGV. Between the trimmed V and J ends, which lost 3 bases and 4 bases, there was a span of 13 bases. In DNA form, the CDR3 reads TGTGCCAGCAGCTTGGGGGCCATTACTTACAATGAGCAGTTCTTC. Its protein is CASSLGAITYNEQFF.

This sequence joins TRBV10-1 and TRBJ2-3, with 10 bases aligning to TRBD1. CDR3 size: 14 residues. Germline V gene sequence: CDR1 WNHNN, CDR2 SYGVQD (reference sequence). Trimming at V came to 6 bases and at J to 4 bases, leaving 4 bases not matched to a gene. The CDR3 reads CASRTGGSADTQYF. The CDR3 DNA sequence: TGCGCCAGCAGGACAGGGGGCTCGGCAGATACGCAGTATTTT.

The chain uses TRBV7-2 and TRBJ1-2, with D uncertain. The CDR3 spans 12 residues. CDR1 is SGHTA, CDR2 FQGNSA, per germline. Deletions cut 4 bases from V and 5 bases from J, with 8 bases between. The CDR3 coding sequence is TGTGCCAGCAGCTACGACGGATATGGCTACACCTTC. This sequence encodes CASSYDGYGYTF.

Notes on this clonotype: The CDR3 does not close with the conserved phenylalanine or tryptophan, likely indicating a read error. Because the CDR3's place on the DNA is in doubt, the DNA is left out and the CDR3 is given as listed by TCRdb. This chain connects TRBV7-8 to TRBJ2-6. The V gene's germline CDR1 is SGHVS and CDR2 FQNEAQ. The CDR3 comprises 8 residues, both ends counted. CDR3 in amino acids: CASSSRTS.

The chain joins TRBV20-1 to TRBJ2-1, with a weak D call TRBD2 (5 bases). This CDR3 is 14 amino acids long. Germline CDR1 and CDR2: DFQATT and SNEGSKA (reference sequence). Deletions cut 1 base from V and 10 bases from J, with 17 bases between. The CDR3 here is CSARVGLARGEQFF. CDR3 DNA: TGCAGTGCTAGAGTGGGCCTGGCGAGAGGGGAGCAGTTCTTC.

This clonotype was recorded many times. The chain combines TRBV11-3 with TRBJ2-7, with 10 bases that match TRBD2. After removal of 5 bases from V and 4 bases from J, the junction contained 8 bases not matched to a gene. The V gene's germline CDR1 is SGHNT and CDR2 YENEEA. This CDR3 has 15 residues. CDR3 sequence reads: CASSGSSGGMYEQYF. For the CDR3, the DNA is TGTGCCAGCAGCGGATCTAGCGGGGGTATGTACGAGCAGTACTTC.

The table lists this clonotype with a count of one. The V gene is TRBV10-1, the J gene TRBJ1-1; unclear D gene. CDR1 WNHNN and CDR2 SYGVQD come from the germline V gene (reference sequence). The germline V and J ends were trimmed by 7 bases and 1 base, with 10 bases remaining between them. The CDR3 is 13 residues long. The CDR3 nucleotides read TGCGCCAGCAATCGCCAAAGGAACACTGAAGCTTTCTTT. It translates to CASNRQRNTEAFF.

CDR3 nucleotide sequence: TGTGCCATCAGAGGTGGGCAGGATCTTACCCACGAGCAGTACTTC. Translating gives CAIRGGQDLTHEQYF. The chain combines TRBV10-3 with TRBJ2-7; D not certain. With 6 bases removed from V and 5 bases from J, the gap between germline ends came to 20 bases. CDR1 is ENHRY and CDR2 is SYGVKD in the germline V gene. The CDR3 contains 15 residues.

The chain combines TRBV14 with TRBJ2-3; either TRBD1 or TRBD2 may supply D (5 bases each). This CDR3 has 15 residues. Trimming took 4 bases from V and 0 from J, leaving 11 bases between them. The germline gives CDR1 SGHDN, CDR2 FVKESK. CDR3 amino acids: CASSPRDQSTDTQYF. Here the CDR3 DNA reads TGTGCCAGCAGCCCCAGGGACCAGAGCACAGATACGCAGTATTTT.

CDR3 bases: TGTGCCAGCAGCCAAGTTTCGCCTCCCACCTTC. It is translated as CASSQVSPPTF. The rearrangement links TRBV14 to TRBJ1-2; no clear D. The CDR3 covers 11 residues. Germline V gene lookup returns CDR1 SGHDN and CDR2 FVKESK. With 1 base removed from V and 13 bases from J, the gap between germline ends came to 10 bases.

The J gene is TRBJ1-5, the V gene TRBV15; D unresolved. Germline V gives CDR1 LNHNV, CDR2 YYDKDF (reference sequence). Trimming stripped 3 bases from V and 7 bases from J, with 7 bases between. The CDR3 length is 12 residues. The CDR3 nucleotides read TGTGCCACCAGCAGTATCAGCCAGCCCCAGCATTTT. Its protein is CATSSISQPQHF.

Turning to this clonotype: A much larger clone differs from this one at a single base, so this may be a read error. The chain recombines TRBV12-3 or TRBV12-4 with TRBJ2-1; 10 bases align to TRBD2. The CDR3 totals 17 residues. CDR3 sequence: CASSTGERGGTYNVQFF. As DNA, the CDR3 is TGTGCCAGCAGTACCGGGGAGCGGGGGGGCACCTACAATGTGCAGTTCTTC.